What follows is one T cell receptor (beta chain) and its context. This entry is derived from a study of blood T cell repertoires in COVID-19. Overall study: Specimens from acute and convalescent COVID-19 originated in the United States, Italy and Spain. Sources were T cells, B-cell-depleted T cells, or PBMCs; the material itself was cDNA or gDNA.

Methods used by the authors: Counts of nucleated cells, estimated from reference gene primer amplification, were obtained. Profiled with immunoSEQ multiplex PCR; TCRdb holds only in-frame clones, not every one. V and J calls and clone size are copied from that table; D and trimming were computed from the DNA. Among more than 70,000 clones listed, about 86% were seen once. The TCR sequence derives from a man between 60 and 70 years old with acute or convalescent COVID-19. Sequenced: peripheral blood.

CDR3 bases: TGTGCCAGCAGTGTCGGGTTGAACACTGAAGCTTTCTTT. It encodes CASSVGLNTEAFF. The V and J genes are TRBV6-4 and TRBJ1-1; D ambiguous. This CDR3 is 13 amino acids long. V dropped 4 bases and J dropped 0 bases, with 6 bases sitting between them. Germline V gene lookup returns CDR1 MRHNA and CDR2 SNTAGT.